This TCR beta chain appears in the sequencing data of a study of blood T cell repertoires in COVID-19. Study-wide context: Sources were T cells, B-cell-depleted T cells, or PBMCs; the material itself was cDNA or gDNA.

TCRdb's table, derived via immunoSEQ multiplex PCR, lists solely in-frame clones and lacks some. The sample has tens of thousands of clones; approximately 88% are singletons. J gave up 5 bases and V 5 bases, and 9 bases lay outside the gene matches. Looked up from germline, CDR1 is SGHVS and CDR2 is FQNEAQ. The CDR3 runs to 15 residues. The TCR was taken from a man aged 55 to 69 with COVID-19, enrolled during active disease. Material for sequencing was peripheral blood. The J gene is TRBJ2-7, the V gene TRBV7-8, with 10 bases identical to TRBD1. The CDR3 reads CASSPGQGDSHEQYF. The CDR3 DNA follows: TGTGCCAGCAGCCCCGGACAGGGGGATTCCCACGAGCAGTACTTC.